The 32 T cell receptor beta chains listed next were all sequenced from one sample in a study of blood T cell repertoires in COVID-19. Profiled with immunoSEQ multiplex PCR; TCRdb holds only in-frame clones, not every one. Counted here are about 280,000 clones, approximately 86% occurring once; the ten biggest clones make up about 8.6%. The sequenced sample was peripheral blood. The receptors here all came from a man aged 18 to 35 with active or convalescent COVID-19.

The rearrangement joins TRBV6-5 to TRBJ1-5; D ambiguous. This CDR3 region has 13 residues. CDR1 MNHEY and CDR2 SVGAGI come from the germline V gene. Trimming took 6 bases from V and 4 from J, leaving 10 bases between them. CDR3 DNA: TGTGCCAGCAGGTCGACTGAGAATCAGCCCCAGCATTTT. Protein sequence: CASRSTENQPQHF.

This sequence joins TRBV25-1 and TRBJ2-7, with TRBD1 matching over 8 bases. Germline assignment: CDR1 MGHDK and CDR2 SYGVNS. V was pared by 7 bases and J by 3 bases, with 2 bases of the junction left unmatched. There are 12 residues in the CDR3. In nucleotides, the CDR3 is TGTGCCAGCAAAACAGGGGGCTACGAGCAGTACTTC. Translating it yields CASKTGGYEQYF.

The chain recombines TRBV7-2 with TRBJ2-2; 7 positions agree with TRBD1. The CDR3 is 15 residues long. The J segment lost 7 bases and the V segment lost 1 base, leaving 6 bases of the junction unmatched. The germline V gene encodes CDR1 SGHTA and CDR2 FQGNSA. CDR3 protein: CASSLDSRQGGELFF. CDR3 bases: TGTGCCAGCAGCTTAGATTCCCGACAGGGCGGGGAGCTGTTTTTT. Using reference TRBV7-2 and TRBJ2-2 for the parts outside the CDR3, the full variable domain is GAGVSQSPSNKVTEKGKDVELRCDPISGHTALYWYRQSLGQGLEFLIYFQGNSAPDKSGLPSDRFSAERTGGSVSTLTIQRTQQEDSAVYLCASSLDSRQGGELFFGEGSRLTVL.

The genes are TRBV6-5 and TRBJ1-5; weak D call: TRBD1 (6 bases). This CDR3 comprises 14 residues. The V end lost 4 bases, the J end lost 3 bases, and 10 bases lay between the germline ends. Germline V gene sequence: CDR1 MNHEY, CDR2 SVGAGI. The chain's CDR3 is CASSFGGLNQPQHF. CDR3 nucleotide sequence: TGTGCCAGCAGTTTCGGGGGGCTCAATCAGCCCCAGCATTTT.

The rearrangement joins TRBV5-6 to TRBJ1-3; unclear D gene. This CDR3 region has 15 residues. Germline V CDR1 and CDR2: SGHDT, YYEEEE. The V end was cut by 2 bases, the J end by 0 bases, with 9 bases between. The chain's CDR3 is CASSFSRFSGNTIYF. In DNA, the CDR3 is TGTGCCAGCAGCTTCTCCAGGTTCTCTGGAAACACCATATATTTT.

The rearrangement links TRBV9 to TRBJ1-2; D possibly corresponds to TRBD1 (5 bases). The CDR3 is 15 residues long. V shed 4 bases and J shed 2 bases, with 15 bases lying between them. Germline V gives CDR1 SGDLS, CDR2 YYNGEE. CDR3 residues: CASSSTRGRNYGYTF. The DNA for the CDR3 is TGTGCCAGCAGCTCCACACGGGGGAGGAACTATGGCTACACCTTC.

This clone has more than one count but fewer than ten. The chain uses TRBV6-1 and TRBJ2-1; D is perhaps TRBD2 (6 bases). Per the germline V gene, CDR1 is MNHNS and CDR2 is SASEGT. With 2 bases removed from V and 1 base from J, the gap between germline ends came to 9 bases. The CDR3 has 15 amino acids. Here the CDR3 reads CASSEYGGSYNEQFF. In DNA, the CDR3 is TGTGCCAGCAGTGAATACGGGGGATCCTACAATGAGCAGTTCTTC.

The chain carries TRBV10-2 and TRBJ1-1; TRBD1 might be the D (5 bases). V was trimmed by 6 bases and J by 3 bases, leaving 20 bases between them. Germline assignment: CDR1 WSHSY and CDR2 SAAADI. The CDR3 length is 16 residues. CDR3: CASSLSWGRPDTEAFF. DNA for the CDR3: TGCGCCAGCAGCTTATCTTGGGGCAGGCCTGACACTGAAGCTTTCTTT.

The rearrangement joins TRBV14 to TRBJ2-1; 7 nucleotides align to TRBD2. CDR3 length: 15 residues. The germline gives CDR1 SGHDN, CDR2 FVKESK. J gave up 1 base and V 3 bases, and 3 bases lay outside the gene matches. CDR3 DNA: TGTGCCAGCAGCCAGGGGGAGGGATCCTACAATGAGCAGTTCTTC. Translating it yields CASSQGEGSYNEQFF. The complete variable domain, with remaining parts taken from reference TRBV14 and TRBJ2-1, reads EAGVTQFPSHSVIEKGQTVTLRCDPISGHDNLYWYRRVMGKEIKFLLHFVKESKQDESGMPNNRFLAERTGGTYSTLKVQPAELEDSGVYFCASSQGEGSYNEQFFGPGTRLTVL.

The chain is built from TRBV19 and TRBJ2-1; TRBD1 matches at 8 bases. The CDR3 is made up of 15 amino acids. V shed 6 bases and J 9 bases; nucleotides not matched to a gene: 13. The germline CDR1 and CDR2 sequences are LNHDA and SQIVND (reference sequence). CDR3 sequence (DNA): TGTGCCAGTAGCCCTGGTGACAGGGGCTTCGGTGAGCAGTTCTTC. Amino acid sequence: CASSPGDRGFGEQFF. Combining the CDR3 with reference TRBV19 and TRBJ2-1 gives the whole variable domain DGGITQSPKYLFRKEGQNVTLSCEQNLNHDAMYWYRQDPGQGLRLIYYSQIVNDFQKGDIAEGYSVSREKKESFPLTVTSAQKNPTAFYLCASSPGDRGFGEQFFGPGTRLTVL.

This rearrangement joins TRBV5-1 to TRBJ2-6, with 9 positions matching TRBD1. Germline V lookup: CDR1 SGHRS, CDR2 YFSETQ. V lost 1 base to trimming and J lost 2 bases; unmatched junction nucleotides: 1. The CDR3 spans 16 residues. The CDR3 sequence is CASSLTGGAGANVLTF. The CDR3 DNA follows: TGCGCCAGCAGCTTGACAGGGGGCGCTGGGGCCAACGTCCTGACTTTC.

Details on this clone: The junction does not match germline at one end; this may be a read error. The chain uses TRBV20-1 and TRBJ2-7; 7 nucleotides line up with TRBD1. Germline loops: CDR1 DFQATT, CDR2 SNEGSKA (reference sequence). This CDR3 has 11 residues. In DNA form, the CDR3 reads TGCAGCGCTAACAGGGGACACGAGCAGTACTTC. This codes for CSANRGHEQYF.

The rearrangement links TRBV13 to TRBJ2-7, with D possibly being TRBD1 (8 bases). The germline gives CDR1 PRHDT, CDR2 FYEKMQ (reference sequence). The V gene lost 5 bases and the J gene lost 0 bases, with 14 bases spanning the gap. The CDR3 is made up of 15 amino acids. The CDR3 coding sequence is TGTGCCAGCAGCCCAGGGGGCGGGGGCTCCTACGAGCAGTACTTC. Translation gives CASSPGGGGSYEQYF. The full variable domain, in which reference TRBV13 and TRBJ2-7 provide the parts outside the CDR3, is AAGVIQSPRHLIKEKRETATLKCYPIPRHDTVYWYQQGPGQDPQFLISFYEKMQSDKGSIPDRFSAQQFSDYHSELNMSSLELGDSALYFCASSPGGGGSYEQYFGPGTRLTVT.

In DNA, the CDR3 is TGCAGCGTTGTCTCAGCGGGGGGGTCCTACAATGAGCAGTTCTTC. It yields the protein CSVVSAGGSYNEQFF. V usage is TRBV29-1 and J usage is TRBJ2-1; 10 nucleotides match TRBD2. V gave up 4 bases and J gave up 1 base; unmatched junction bases: 4. Per the germline V gene, CDR1 is SQVTM and CDR2 is ANQGSEA. The CDR3 loop spans 15 amino acids.

This chain uses TRBV5-6 with TRBJ2-5; 9 nucleotides agree with TRBD2. Per germline, CDR1 SGHDT and CDR2 YYEEEE. The CDR3 spans 17 residues. V lost 2 bases and J lost 1; bases outside the gene matches: 9. In DNA form, the CDR3 reads TGTGCCAGCAGCTTCATCGGACTAGCGACCGCCCAAGAGACCCAGTACTTC. Translating gives CASSFIGLATAQETQYF.

The chain carries TRBV10-1 and TRBJ2-1, with D maybe TRBD1 (6 bases). Germline-derived CDR1 and CDR2 are WNHNN and SYGVQD (reference sequence). Trimming removed 0 bases from V and 3 bases from J, with 6 bases in between. This CDR3 comprises 14 residues. In DNA, the CDR3 is TGCGCCAGCAGTGAGTCGGACAGCTACAATGAGCAGTTCTTC. Translation gives CASSESDSYNEQFF.

The rearrangement joins TRBV7-9 to TRBJ2-7; possibly TRBD1 for D (6 bases). CDR1 SEHNR and CDR2 FQNEAQ come from the germline V gene (reference sequence). This CDR3 contains 15 residues. Trimming pared 1 base from V and 5 bases from J, leaving 15 bases between. The CDR3 DNA follows: TGTGCCAGCAGCTTAGACAGGGAAAAATTCGACGAGCAGTACTTC. Encoded protein: CASSLDREKFDEQYF.

The chain combines TRBV6-1 with TRBJ1-4; maybe TRBD1 (6 bases). The CDR3 has 15 amino acids. Trimming removed 3 bases from V and 7 bases from J, with 15 bases in between. Germline CDR1 is MNHNS and CDR2 is SASEGT. This CDR3 reads CASSEGQQSGEKLFF. The CDR3 DNA sequence: TGTGCCAGCAGTGAGGGACAACAATCGGGTGAAAAACTGTTTTTT.

The gene calls are TRBV7-9 and TRBJ2-3; a possible D gene is TRBD2 (6 bases). Trimming stripped 3 bases from V and 4 bases from J, with 11 bases between. The length of the CDR3 is 14 residues. The germline V gene encodes CDR1 SEHNR and CDR2 FQNEAQ (reference sequence). DNA for the CDR3: TGTGCCAGCAGCTTCGCCGGGACTGCAGATACGCAGTATTTT. Residues: CASSFAGTADTQYF.

The chain couples TRBV7-2 to TRBJ2-7; no reliable D call. Per the germline V gene, CDR1 is SGHTA and CDR2 is FQGNSA. The length of the CDR3 is 14 residues. The V and J ends lost 4 bases and 7 bases respectively, with 17 bases between them. This chain's CDR3 is CASSSSIAVTEQYF. CDR3 in DNA: TGTGCCAGCAGCTCTTCAATAGCCGTGACGGAGCAGTACTTC. Together with reference TRBV7-2 and TRBJ2-7, the CDR3 gives the full variable domain: GAGVSQSPSNKVTEKGKDVELRCDPISGHTALYWYRQSLGQGLEFLIYFQGNSAPDKSGLPSDRFSAERTGGSVSTLTIQRTQQEDSAVYLCASSSSIAVTEQYFGPGTRLTVT.

The V call is TRBV7-8, the J call TRBJ2-2; D is uncertain. The CDR3 extends over 13 amino acids. The germline V and J ends were trimmed by 1 base and 10 bases, with 10 bases remaining between them. CDR1 SGHVS and CDR2 FQNEAQ come from the germline V gene. In nucleotides, the CDR3 is TGTGCCAGCAGCTTAGTCGTTTTTTCGGAGCTGTTTTTT. Translating gives CASSLVVFSELFF.

The rearrangement uses TRBV19 and TRBJ1-4, with no clear D. Germline CDR1 is LNHDA and CDR2 is SQIVND (reference sequence). V dropped 11 bases and J dropped 11 bases, with 12 bases sitting between them. The CDR3 is 10 residues long. CDR3 amino acids: CAGFLRKLFF. The CDR3 DNA reads as TGTGCCGGATTTTTGCGGAAACTGTTTTTT.

The chain links TRBV5-4 to TRBJ2-3; 7 positions match TRBD1. From germline, CDR1 is SGHNT and CDR2 YYREEE (reference sequence). The CDR3 sequence is 16 residues long. With V trimmed by 4 bases and J by 5 bases, 13 bases remained unmatched. In nucleotides, the CDR3 is TGTGCCAGCAGCCCTCCAGACAGGGCAATAGAAGATACGCAGTATTTT. Its translation is CASSPPDRAIEDTQYF. Looking up the rest from reference TRBV5-4 and TRBJ2-3 gives the full variable domain: ETGVTQSPTHLIKTRGQQVTLRCSSQSGHNTVSWYQQALGQGPQFIFQYYREEENGRGNFPPRFSGLQFPNYSSELNVNALELDDSALYLCASSPPDRAIEDTQYFGPGTRLTVL.

This clone appeared a single time. The chain combines TRBV6-6 with TRBJ1-5, with D uncertain. Germline-derived CDR1 and CDR2 are MNHNY and SVGAGI (reference sequence). The V end lost 5 bases, the J end lost 5 bases, and 7 bases lay between the germline ends. The CDR3 contains 12 residues. CDR3 in amino acids: CASSVQDQPQHF. Written as DNA, the CDR3 is TGTGCCAGCAGTGTGCAGGATCAGCCCCAGCATTTT.

This clone showed up just once. The genes are TRBV19 and TRBJ1-1, with D maybe TRBD1 (5 bases). Trimming took 6 bases from V and 5 from J, leaving 16 bases between them. The length of the CDR3 is 14 residues. Germline V gives CDR1 LNHDA, CDR2 SQIVND (reference sequence). CDR3 bases: TGTGCCAGTAGCCCCCGGGGGGATCGGACTGAAGCTTTCTTT. Its protein product is CASSPRGDRTEAFF.

The chain carries TRBV25-1 and TRBJ1-6; 7 positions match TRBD1. Germline V gene sequence: CDR1 MGHDK, CDR2 SYGVNS. The CDR3 loop spans 14 amino acids. V dropped 2 bases and J dropped 10; count of bases not matched to a gene: 5. The chain's CDR3 is CASSEPGGGSPLHF. Here the CDR3 DNA reads TGTGCCAGCAGTGAACCAGGGGGAGGCTCACCCCTCCACTTT. The complete variable domain, with remaining parts taken from reference TRBV25-1 and TRBJ1-6, reads EADIYQTPRYLVIGTGKKITLECSQTMGHDKMYWYQQDPGMELHLIHYSYGVNSTEKGDLSSESTVSRIRTEHFPLTLESARPSHTSQYLCASSEPGGGSPLHFGNGTRLTVT.

The chain has TRBV6-6 and TRBJ2-7, with 7 nucleotides matching TRBD2. V was pared by 6 bases and J by 4 bases, with 9 bases of the junction left unmatched. Germline CDR1 MNHNY, CDR2 SVGAGI (reference sequence). The CDR3 runs 14 residues. This chain's CDR3 is CASSKTGGPYEQYF. The CDR3 nucleotides read TGTGCCAGCAGCAAAACGGGGGGTCCTTACGAGCAGTACTTC.

The chain recombines TRBV5-6 with TRBJ2-2; tentative D call: TRBD1 (5 bases). The CDR3 is 15 amino acids. From germline, CDR1 is SGHDT and CDR2 YYEEEE. With 5 bases removed from V and 3 bases from J, the gap between germline ends came to 14 bases. The CDR3 spells CASSPGPRHTGELFF. The CDR3 DNA is TGTGCCAGCAGTCCAGGGCCTCGCCACACCGGGGAGCTGTTTTTT.

CDR3 in amino acids: CASSESAGAYNEQFF. The CDR3 DNA is TGCGCCAGCAGTGAGTCGGCAGGGGCATACAATGAGCAGTTCTTC. V and J are TRBV10-1 and TRBJ2-1, with D possibly being TRBD1 (6 bases). With 0 bases removed from V and 4 bases from J, the gap between germline ends came to 10 bases. Germline CDR1 WNHNN, CDR2 SYGVQD (reference sequence). The CDR3 loop spans 15 amino acids.

The chain links TRBV19 to TRBJ2-1; D might be TRBD2 (6 bases). V was trimmed by 1 base and J by 9 bases, leaving 13 bases between them. Per the germline V gene, CDR1 is LNHDA and CDR2 is SQIVND (reference sequence). This CDR3 has 14 amino acids. CDR3 region: CASSIGRGRIEQFF. DNA of the CDR3: TGTGCCAGTAGTATAGGGCGGGGACGGATTGAGCAGTTCTTC.

V gene TRBV12-5 combines with J gene TRBJ2-2; 10 nucleotides line up with TRBD1. The CDR3 is 15 amino acids. Germline V gene lookup returns CDR1 LGHNT and CDR2 FRNRAP. V shed 5 bases and J 3 bases; nucleotides not matched to a gene: 3. The CDR3 spells CASGLGTGDTGELFF. CDR3 sequence (DNA): TGTGCTAGTGGTCTGGGGACAGGGGACACCGGGGAGCTGTTTTTT.

V and J are TRBV19 and TRBJ2-7, with D uncertain. CDR3 length: 13 residues. Between the trimmed V and J ends, which lost 1 base and 4 bases, there was a span of 8 bases. Germline V gives CDR1 LNHDA, CDR2 SQIVND (reference sequence). For the CDR3, the DNA is TGTGCCAGTAGTATAGGATCCGGTTACGAGCAGTACTTC. Its translation is CASSIGSGYEQYF.